Below are 13 T cell receptor beta chains sequenced from a single sample in a study of blood T cell repertoires in COVID-19. The repertoire was sequenced with immunoSEQ multiplex PCR; TCRdb's copy has only in-frame clones and lacks some. The repertoire has 85,000 to 110,000 clones, more than 80% of them found once; the top ten carry 12%. Material: peripheral blood. The receptor set was obtained from a human donor in a cohort sampled during active COVID-19.

The chain couples TRBV5-5 to TRBJ1-3; weak D call: TRBD1 (5 bases). CDR1 is SGHKS, CDR2 YYEKEE, per germline (reference sequence). This CDR3 contains 15 residues. Trimming shortened V by 4 bases and J by 0 bases, and 11 bases separated the two germline ends. DNA of the CDR3: TGTGCCAGCAGCGAAGACAGTAACTCTGGAAACACCATATATTTT. Its protein is CASSEDSNSGNTIYF.

This chain joins TRBV18 and TRBJ1-1; D is unresolved. The CDR3 contains 14 residues. The V end lost 0 bases, the J end lost 2 bases, and 7 bases lay between the germline ends. Germline CDR1 is KGHSH and CDR2 is LQKENI. CDR3 region: CASSPPNGNTEAFF. In nucleotides, the CDR3 is TGTGCCAGCTCACCACCGAACGGTAACACTGAAGCTTTCTTT.

The V gene is TRBV27, the J gene TRBJ2-3; TRBD2 matches 8 bases. V shed 9 bases, J shed 4 bases, and the junction held 15 bases outside the gene matches. Germline values: CDR1 MNHEY, CDR2 SMNVEV (reference sequence). The CDR3 contains 16 residues. This CDR3 reads CARPCSGVPAPDTQYF. The CDR3 coding sequence is TGTGCCAGGCCGTGTAGCGGGGTCCCAGCCCCAGATACGCAGTATTTT.

This rearrangement joins TRBV13 to TRBJ1-2, with D possibly matching TRBD1 (5 bases). Germline CDR1 PRHDT, CDR2 FYEKMQ (reference sequence). The CDR3 has 15 amino acids. V was shortened by 5 bases and J by 2 bases, with 15 bases between the two germline ends. The CDR3 region is CASSARGGTNYGYTF. In DNA form, the CDR3 reads TGTGCCAGCAGCGCTCGCGGGGGTACCAACTATGGCTACACCTTC.

The chain has TRBV18 and TRBJ2-7; no clear D gene. Deletions cut 2 bases from V and 0 bases from J, with 8 bases between. The CDR3 length is 14 residues. Germline V gene data show CDR1 as KGHSH and CDR2 as LQKENI. The DNA of the CDR3 is TGTGCCAGCTCACCAGGGCAGAGCTCCTACGAGCAGTACTTC. Protein product: CASSPGQSSYEQYF.

As concerns this clone: An end of the junction does not agree with germline; a read error may underlie this. This sequence joins TRBV10-3 and TRBJ2-7; no definite D call. Germline V gene data show CDR1 as ENHRY and CDR2 as SYGVKD. This CDR3 has 11 residues. The CDR3: CAISESTTPFF. DNA of the CDR3: TGTGCCATCAGTGAGTCCACTACACCTTTTTTC.

In its sample, this clone was seen a few times. The chain combines TRBV10-1 with TRBJ1-5, with D possibly matching TRBD1 (6 bases). This CDR3 spans 13 amino acids. The ends were cut back, 4 bases at V and 3 bases at J, with 7 bases in the middle. The germline V gene encodes CDR1 WNHNN and CDR2 SYGVQD (reference sequence). The CDR3 bases are TGCGCCAGCAGTGCAGGGGTCAATCAGCCCCAGCATTTT. Protein: CASSAGVNQPQHF.

CDR3 loop: CASNDAGFILPGELFF. Written as DNA, the CDR3 is TGTGCCAGCAACGATGCAGGGTTTATTCTCCCCGGGGAGCTGTTTTTT. The rearrangement joins TRBV9 to TRBJ2-2; tentatively, D is TRBD1 (5 bases). Per germline, CDR1 SGDLS and CDR2 YYNGEE. This CDR3 is built from 16 residues. V was clipped by 6 bases and J by 6 bases, with 21 bases between them.

The genes are TRBV6-5 and TRBJ1-1; D is undetermined. CDR3 length equals 13 residues. Trimming stripped 7 bases from V and 4 bases from J, with 13 bases between. Germline CDR1 and CDR2: MNHEY and SVGAGI. The CDR3 region has the DNA TGTGCCAGCACCACGACACGGGGCACTGAAGCTTTCTTT. Protein product: CASTTTRGTEAFF.

The rearrangement uses TRBV9 and TRBJ1-1, with 10 positions matching TRBD1. The germline CDR1 and CDR2 sequences are SGDLS and YYNGEE. V lost 3 bases and J lost 4; bases outside the gene matches: 9. This CDR3 has 16 amino acids. The CDR3 is CASSGAMTGGPTEAFF. CDR3 coding DNA: TGTGCCAGCAGCGGAGCCATGACAGGGGGCCCCACTGAAGCTTTCTTT.

This chain links TRBV7-8 with TRBJ2-1, with TRBD2 as a possible D gene (6 bases). The V and J ends lost 1 base and 6 bases respectively, with 13 bases between them. The CDR3 length is 15 residues. Germline V gene lookup returns CDR1 SGHVS and CDR2 FQNEAQ. CDR3: CASSLGDLNSNEQFF. The CDR3 nucleotides are TGTGCCAGCAGCTTAGGGGACTTAAACTCCAATGAGCAGTTCTTC. The variable domain in full, completed from reference TRBV7-8 and TRBJ2-1, reads GAGVSQSPRYKVAKRGQDVALRCDPISGHVSLFWYQQALGQGPEFLTYFQNEAQLDKSGLPSDRFFAERPEGSVSTLKIQRTQQEDSAVYLCASSLGDLNSNEQFFGPGTRLTVL.

The sample holds a few counts of this clone. This chain links TRBV5-1 with TRBJ1-2; D gene ambiguous. Germline values: CDR1 SGHRS, CDR2 YFSETQ. The CDR3 runs 14 residues. V lost 0 bases to trimming and J lost 0 bases, with 6 bases between them. This CDR3 reads CASSLGVSNYGYTF. The CDR3, as DNA: TGCGCCAGCAGCTTGGGTGTCTCTAACTATGGCTACACCTTC.

The genes are TRBV2 and TRBJ1-1; the D gene is possibly TRBD1 (6 bases). This CDR3 has 14 residues. The germline CDR1 and CDR2 sequences are SNHLY and FYNNEI. Trimming took off 6 bases at V and 2 bases at J, with 13 bases between the two ends. This CDR3 is CASRVQGFNTEAFF. The CDR3 region has the DNA TGTGCCAGCAGAGTACAGGGATTTAACACTGAAGCTTTCTTT.